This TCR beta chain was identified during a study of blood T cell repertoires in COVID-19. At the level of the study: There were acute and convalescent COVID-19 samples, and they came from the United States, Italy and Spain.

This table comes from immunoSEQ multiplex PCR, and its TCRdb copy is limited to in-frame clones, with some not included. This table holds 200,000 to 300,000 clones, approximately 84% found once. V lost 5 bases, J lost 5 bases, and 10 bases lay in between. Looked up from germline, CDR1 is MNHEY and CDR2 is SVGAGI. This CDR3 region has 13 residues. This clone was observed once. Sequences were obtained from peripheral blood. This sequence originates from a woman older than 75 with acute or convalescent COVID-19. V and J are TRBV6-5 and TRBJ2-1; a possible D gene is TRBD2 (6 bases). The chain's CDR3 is CASSKRVDNEQFF. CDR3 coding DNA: TGTGCCAGCAGTAAGCGGGTGGACAATGAGCAGTTCTTC.